The 5 T cell receptor beta chains below come from one sample, sequenced in a study of T cells after yellow fever vaccination. TCRdb re-derived calls from the 5' RACE reads in MiXCR, one entry per CDR3 protein. This table holds approximately 110,000 distinct CDR3 sequences, roughly 8.9% found once. The source was CD8+ T cells sorted from PBMCs, collected 45 days after the yellow fever booster vaccination. The receptors were sampled from a man aged 25 to 40 who received the YFV17D yellow fever vaccine.

This clonotype occurred a few times. The CDR3 bases are TGTGCCAGCAGCTGGAGCGGGGTCTTCACAGATACGCAGTATTTT. Translating gives CASSWSGVFTDTQYF. The V gene is TRBV7-9, the J gene TRBJ2-3; 7 nucleotides match TRBD2. The CDR3 extends over 15 amino acids. Germline lookup yields CDR1 SEHNR and CDR2 FQNEAQ (reference sequence). Unmatched junction bases numbered 6, after V lost 4 bases and J lost 2 bases.

V usage is TRBV28 and J usage is TRBJ2-7; D unclear. V lost 9 bases and J lost 3, with 12 bases in between. The CDR3 consists of 12 residues. Looked up from germline, CDR1 is MDHEN and CDR2 is SYDVKM. The CDR3 DNA is TGTGCCAGTCAAATAGGGATCTACGAGCAGTACTTC. Translating it yields CASQIGIYEQYF.

This clonotype was picked up many times. The chain employs TRBV9 and TRBJ2-1; possible D gene TRBD2, 5 bases. The V and J ends lost 0 bases and 10 bases respectively, with 5 bases between them. Germline-derived CDR1 and CDR2 are SGDLS and YYNGEE. This CDR3 region has 11 residues. As DNA, the CDR3 is TGTGCCAGCAGCGTAGCGGGAGAGCAGTTCTTC. This codes for CASSVAGEQFF.

This clonotype appeared many times. The chain couples TRBV10-3 to TRBJ2-5, with 9 bases fitting TRBD1. Trimming at V came to 6 bases and at J to 4 bases, leaving 6 bases not matched to a gene. Per the germline V gene, CDR1 is ENHRY and CDR2 is SYGVKD. This CDR3 contains 14 residues. Written as DNA, the CDR3 is TGTGCCATCAGCCGGGACAGGGATATAGAGACCCAGTACTTC. Its translation: CAISRDRDIETQYF.

This clonotype was seen repeatedly, ten times or more. The chain recombines TRBV5-1 with TRBJ1-1; the D is unclear. Germline assignment: CDR1 SGHRS and CDR2 YFSETQ. The V end lost 0 bases, the J end lost 4 bases, and 7 bases lay between the germline ends. CDR3 size: 13 residues. CDR3 in amino acids: CASSLERVTEAFF. The CDR3 DNA is TGCGCCAGCAGCTTGGAAAGGGTCACTGAAGCTTTCTTT.